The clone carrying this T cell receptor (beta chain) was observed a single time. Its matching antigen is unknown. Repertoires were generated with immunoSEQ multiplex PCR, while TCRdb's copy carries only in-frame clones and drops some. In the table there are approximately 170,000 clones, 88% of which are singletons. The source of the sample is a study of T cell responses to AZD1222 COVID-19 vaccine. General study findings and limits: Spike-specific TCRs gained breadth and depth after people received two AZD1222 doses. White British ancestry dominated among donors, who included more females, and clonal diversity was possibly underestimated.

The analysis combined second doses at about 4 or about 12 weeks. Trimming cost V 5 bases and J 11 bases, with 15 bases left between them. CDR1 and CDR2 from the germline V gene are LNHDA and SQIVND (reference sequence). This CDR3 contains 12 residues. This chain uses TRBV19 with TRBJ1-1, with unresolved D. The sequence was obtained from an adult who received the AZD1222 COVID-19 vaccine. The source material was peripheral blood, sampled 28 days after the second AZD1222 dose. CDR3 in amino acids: CASSPDLDPAFF. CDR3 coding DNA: TGTGCCAGTAGTCCGGACTTAGACCCCGCTTTCTTT.